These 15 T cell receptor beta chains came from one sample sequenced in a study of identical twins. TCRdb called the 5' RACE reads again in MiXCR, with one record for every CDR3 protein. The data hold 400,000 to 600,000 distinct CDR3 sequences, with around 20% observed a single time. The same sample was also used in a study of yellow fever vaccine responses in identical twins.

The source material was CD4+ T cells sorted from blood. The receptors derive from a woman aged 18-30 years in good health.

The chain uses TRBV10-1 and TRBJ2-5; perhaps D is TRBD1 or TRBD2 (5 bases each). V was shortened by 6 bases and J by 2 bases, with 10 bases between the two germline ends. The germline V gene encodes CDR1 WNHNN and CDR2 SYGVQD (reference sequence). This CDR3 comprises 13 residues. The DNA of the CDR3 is TGCGCCAGCAGCGACGGGACGCAAGAGACCCAGTACTTC. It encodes CASSDGTQETQYF.

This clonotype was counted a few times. DNA of the CDR3: TGTGCCAGCAGCTTGGCCTCAGGGGTCGAGCAGTACTTC. Protein product: CASSLASGVEQYF. The J gene is TRBJ2-7, the V gene TRBV5-6, with D possibly being TRBD1 (6 bases). The CDR3 extends over 13 amino acids. Germline V gene sequence: CDR1 SGHDT, CDR2 YYEEEE. V gave up 0 bases and J gave up 6 bases, with 10 bases separating them.

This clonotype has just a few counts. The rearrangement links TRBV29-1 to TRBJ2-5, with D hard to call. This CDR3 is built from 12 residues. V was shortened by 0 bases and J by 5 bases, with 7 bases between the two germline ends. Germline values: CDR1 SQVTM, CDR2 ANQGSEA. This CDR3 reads CSVEELGETQYF. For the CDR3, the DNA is TGCAGCGTTGAAGAGCTGGGGGAGACCCAGTACTTC.

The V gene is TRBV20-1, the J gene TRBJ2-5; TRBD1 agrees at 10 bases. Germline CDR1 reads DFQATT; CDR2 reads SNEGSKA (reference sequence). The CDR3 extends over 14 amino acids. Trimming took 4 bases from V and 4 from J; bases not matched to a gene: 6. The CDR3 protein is CSATRDRGGETQYF. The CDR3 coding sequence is TGCAGTGCTACCCGGGACAGGGGAGGAGAGACCCAGTACTTC.

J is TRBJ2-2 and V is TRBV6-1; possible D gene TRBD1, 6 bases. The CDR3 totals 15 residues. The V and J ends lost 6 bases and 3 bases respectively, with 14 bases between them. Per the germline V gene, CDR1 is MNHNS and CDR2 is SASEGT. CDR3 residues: CASRSRDTYTGELFF. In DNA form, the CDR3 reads TGTGCCAGCAGGTCCCGGGACACCTACACCGGGGAGCTGTTTTTT.

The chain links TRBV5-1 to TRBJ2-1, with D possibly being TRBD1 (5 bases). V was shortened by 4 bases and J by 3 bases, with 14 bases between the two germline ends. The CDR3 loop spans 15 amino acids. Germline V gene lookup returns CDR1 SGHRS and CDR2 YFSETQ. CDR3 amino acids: CASSMPGRSYNEQFF. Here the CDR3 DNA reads TGCGCCAGCAGCATGCCAGGGCGAAGCTACAATGAGCAGTTCTTC.

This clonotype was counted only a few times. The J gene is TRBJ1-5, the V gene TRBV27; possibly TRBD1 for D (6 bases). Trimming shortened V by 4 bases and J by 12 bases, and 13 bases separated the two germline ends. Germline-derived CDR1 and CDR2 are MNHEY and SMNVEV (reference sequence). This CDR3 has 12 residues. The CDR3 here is CASSSTTGGQHF. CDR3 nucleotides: TGTGCCAGCAGTTCCACGACAGGAGGCCAGCATTTT.

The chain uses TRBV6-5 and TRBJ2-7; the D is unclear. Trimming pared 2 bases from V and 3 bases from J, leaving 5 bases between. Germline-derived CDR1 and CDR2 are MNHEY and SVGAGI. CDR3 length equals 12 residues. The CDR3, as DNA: TGTGCCAGCAGTTACAACCGCTACGAGCAGTACTTC. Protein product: CASSYNRYEQYF.

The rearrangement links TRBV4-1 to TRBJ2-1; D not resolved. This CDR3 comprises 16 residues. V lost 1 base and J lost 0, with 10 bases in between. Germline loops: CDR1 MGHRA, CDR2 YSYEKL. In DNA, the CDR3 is TGCGCCAGCAGCCAAGGTAGGCCGAGCTCCTACAATGAGCAGTTCTTC. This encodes CASSQGRPSSYNEQFF.

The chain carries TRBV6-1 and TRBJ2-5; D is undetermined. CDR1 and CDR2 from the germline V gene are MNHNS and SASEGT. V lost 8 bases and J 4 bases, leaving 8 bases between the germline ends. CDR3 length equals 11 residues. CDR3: CASQNTETQYF. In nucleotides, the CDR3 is TGTGCCAGCCAAAATACAGAGACCCAGTACTTC.

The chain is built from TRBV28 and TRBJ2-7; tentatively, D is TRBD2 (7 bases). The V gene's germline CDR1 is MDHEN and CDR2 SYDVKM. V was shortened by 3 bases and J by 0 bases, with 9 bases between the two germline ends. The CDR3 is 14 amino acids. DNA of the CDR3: TGTGCCAGCAGTTTGCGGGGGCCCTCCTACGAGCAGTACGTC. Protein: CASSLRGPSYEQYV.

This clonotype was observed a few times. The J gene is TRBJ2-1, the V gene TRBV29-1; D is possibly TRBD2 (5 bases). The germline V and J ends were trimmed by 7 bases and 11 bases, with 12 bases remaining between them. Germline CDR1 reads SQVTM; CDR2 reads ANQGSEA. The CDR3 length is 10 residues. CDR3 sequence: CSGYSVQQFF. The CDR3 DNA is TGCAGCGGTTATAGCGTTCAGCAGTTCTTC.

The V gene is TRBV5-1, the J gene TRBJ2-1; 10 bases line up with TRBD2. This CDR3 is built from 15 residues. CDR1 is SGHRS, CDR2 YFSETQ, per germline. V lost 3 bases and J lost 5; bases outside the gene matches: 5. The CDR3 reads CASSSLAGANNEQFF. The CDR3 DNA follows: TGCGCCAGCAGCTCCCTAGCGGGGGCTAACAATGAGCAGTTCTTC.

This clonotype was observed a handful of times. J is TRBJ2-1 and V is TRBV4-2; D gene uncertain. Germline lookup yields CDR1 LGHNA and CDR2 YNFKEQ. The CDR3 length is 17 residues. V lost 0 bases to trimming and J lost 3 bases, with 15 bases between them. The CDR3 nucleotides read TGTGCCAGCAGCCAAGACCCTATAGCAAACAACTACAATGAGCAGTTCTTC. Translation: CASSQDPIANNYNEQFF.

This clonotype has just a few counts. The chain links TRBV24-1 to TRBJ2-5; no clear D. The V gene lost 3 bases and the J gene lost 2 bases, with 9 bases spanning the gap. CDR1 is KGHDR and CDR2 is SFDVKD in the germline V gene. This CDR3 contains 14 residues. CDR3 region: CATSDPDGQETQYF. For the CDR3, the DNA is TGTGCCACCAGTGATCCGGACGGACAAGAGACCCAGTACTTC.